Below, 20 T cell receptor beta chains from the same sample are listed, as sequenced in a study of beta chain features in type 1 diabetes. Their target antigens are unknown. Study-level findings and limits: Shorter TCRB CDR3s, moderately but significantly so, were found in Type 1 diabetes patients in all four CD4+ subsets.

Expressed TCRB transcripts were sequenced because the entire RNA isolate underwent reverse transcription. Assay: immunoSEQ multiplex PCR; the TCRdb copy retains only in-frame clones and omits some. In the table there are 500,000 to 650,000 clones, around 12% of which are singletons. The material sequenced was naive CD4+ T cells from blood. These receptors were collected from a man aged 25 to 40 with type 1 diabetes.

V usage is TRBV7-2 and J usage is TRBJ2-7; TRBD2 is a possible D gene (6 bases). The CDR3 totals 14 residues. V was cut by 5 bases and J by 5 bases, with 16 bases left in between. Germline-derived CDR1 and CDR2 are SGHTA and FQGNSA. In DNA form, the CDR3 reads TGTGCCAGCAGCAATACAGGAGGGCGGGACGAGCAGTACTTC. This sequence encodes CASSNTGGRDEQYF.

The rearrangement links TRBV29-1 to TRBJ2-1, with D possibly being TRBD2 (5 bases). V was shortened by 2 bases and J by 7 bases, with 15 bases between the two germline ends. The CDR3 has 14 residues. From germline, CDR1 is SQVTM and CDR2 ANQGSEA. The CDR3 DNA reads TGCAGCGTTGAAAACTGGACGGGAACGAATGAGCAGTTCTTC. This translates into CSVENWTGTNEQFF.

This chain connects TRBV7-9 to TRBJ1-6; D perhaps matches TRBD1 (6 bases). Germline V gene lookup returns CDR1 SEHNR and CDR2 FQNEAQ (reference sequence). Deletions cut 5 bases from V and 7 bases from J, with 18 bases between. CDR3 length: 16 residues. Written as DNA, the CDR3 is TGTGCCAGCAGCAAAGCTACAGGGTTTGGGAATTCACCCCTCCACTTT. Translation: CASSKATGFGNSPLHF.

To note about this clone: This sample also contains other DNA sequences that code for the same CDR3. This rearrangement joins TRBV10-3 to TRBJ2-5; D perhaps matches TRBD1 (6 bases). The length of the CDR3 is 12 residues. Germline V gene lookup returns CDR1 ENHRY and CDR2 SYGVKD. Trimming removed 3 bases from V and 4 bases from J, with 6 bases in between. The CDR3: CAISEGGETQYF. In nucleotides, the CDR3 is TGTGCCATCAGTGAAGGGGGAGAGACCCAGTACTTC.

The chain carries TRBV19 and TRBJ2-5; D possibly matches TRBD1 or TRBD2 (5 bases each). Germline-derived CDR1 and CDR2 are LNHDA and SQIVND (reference sequence). V was pared by 8 bases and J by 3 bases, with 13 bases between. CDR3 size: 13 residues. CDR3 DNA sequence: TGTGCCAGTTCCGACAGAGGGGAAGAGACCCAGTACTTC. This translates into CASSDRGEETQYF.

This sequence joins TRBV27 and TRBJ2-1; perhaps TRBD1 as D (5 bases). Trimming removed 3 bases at V and 4 bases at J, with 10 bases between. CDR3 length equals 14 residues. Germline-derived CDR1 and CDR2 are MNHEY and SMNVEV (reference sequence). CDR3 nucleotides: TGTGCCAGCAGTTTCACAGCAGGGTACAATGAGCAGTTCTTC. Translating it yields CASSFTAGYNEQFF.

The table lists this clone with a few counts. The rearrangement uses TRBV11-2 and TRBJ1-2, with 8 bases aligning to TRBD1. Germline lookup yields CDR1 SGHAT and CDR2 FQNNGV. The J segment lost 8 bases and the V segment lost 0 bases, leaving 8 bases of the junction unmatched. CDR3 size: 15 residues. The CDR3 DNA reads TGTGCCAGCAGCTTAGATCAGGGCAGGGGGCTCGGCTACACCTTC. It encodes CASSLDQGRGLGYTF.

This clone was seen only a few times. At the DNA level, this CDR3 is encoded by other sequences in the same sample as well. CDR3 coding DNA: TGCAGCGTTATGACAGGGAAGGGTGCCTACGAGCAGTACTTC. Protein: CSVMTGKGAYEQYF. The chain couples TRBV29-1 to TRBJ2-7; 7 nucleotides match TRBD1. The V and J ends lost 5 bases and 2 bases, in that order; junction bases with no gene match: 9. The CDR3 runs to 14 residues. Per germline, CDR1 SQVTM and CDR2 ANQGSEA.

This chain links TRBV5-1 with TRBJ2-7, with D perhaps matching TRBD2 (6 bases). This CDR3 contains 13 residues. Germline lookup yields CDR1 SGHRS and CDR2 YFSETQ. Between the trimmed V and J ends, which lost 0 bases and 6 bases, there was a span of 10 bases. The CDR3 nucleotides read TGCGCCAGCAGCTTGGATGGAGGGGTCGAGCAGTACTTC. Its protein is CASSLDGGVEQYF.

This clone has more than one count but fewer than ten. The rearrangement uses TRBV5-4 and TRBJ2-1, with no clear D. Per germline, CDR1 SGHNT and CDR2 YYREEE (reference sequence). The CDR3 contains 13 residues. Trimming removed 0 bases from V and 7 bases from J, with 8 bases in between. In nucleotides, the CDR3 is TGTGCCAGCAGCTTGGGTGGTAGGAATGAGCAGTTCTTC. It is translated as CASSLGGRNEQFF.

This clone was observed a few times. The rearrangement links TRBV6-1 to TRBJ2-7; TRBD1 aligns across 8 bases. The junction had 6 bases not matched to a gene; V was cut back by 6 bases and J by 2 bases. CDR3 size: 14 residues. The germline V gene encodes CDR1 MNHNS and CDR2 SASEGT. The CDR3 DNA follows: TGTGCCAGCAGCGGGGACAGGCTAACCTACGAGCAGTACTTC. As protein: CASSGDRLTYEQYF.

J is TRBJ1-1 and V is TRBV6-5, with a weak D call TRBD1 (5 bases). CDR3 length: 15 amino acids. CDR1 is MNHEY, CDR2 SVGAGI, per germline. The V end was cut by 7 bases, the J end by 1 base, with 16 bases between. The CDR3 DNA reads TGTGCCAGCATCCCACTGCAGGGCCCGAACACTGAAGCTTTCTTT. Amino acids: CASIPLQGPNTEAFF.

The rearrangement joins TRBV7-2 to TRBJ2-1; D remains unclear. CDR1 is SGHTA, CDR2 FQGNSA, per germline. This CDR3 is built from 13 residues. V was clipped by 1 base and J by 4 bases, with 5 bases between them. As DNA, the CDR3 is TGTGCCAGCAGCTTAGACAGATACAATGAGCAGTTCTTC. Translating it yields CASSLDRYNEQFF.

The chain has TRBV29-1 and TRBJ2-3, with 8 bases lining up with TRBD2. This CDR3 has 15 amino acids. Trimming cost V 2 bases and J 6 bases; bases outside gene matches: 10. Germline CDR1 reads SQVTM; CDR2 reads ANQGSEA. The CDR3 DNA is TGCAGCGTTGAAAAAGGGTCGGGGGGGCAGGATACGCAGTATTTT. It translates to CSVEKGSGGQDTQYF.

This clone has a handful of counts. The chain is built from TRBV5-6 and TRBJ2-1; D not certain. Deletions cut 6 bases from V and 7 bases from J, with 14 bases between. This CDR3 is 13 amino acids long. Germline V gene data show CDR1 as SGHDT and CDR2 as YYEEEE. The CDR3 loop is CASKVDVRNEQFF. The CDR3 DNA is TGTGCCAGCAAGGTAGATGTCCGGAATGAGCAGTTCTTC.

This chain links TRBV9 with TRBJ2-5; 9 bases match TRBD2. The CDR3 length is 17 residues. The germline V gene has CDR1 SGDLS and CDR2 YYNGEE. The V segment lost 0 bases and the J segment 1 base; nucleotides outside the gene matches: 7. In DNA, the CDR3 is TGTGCCAGCAGCGTAGGAAGCACTAGCGGGCCCCAAGAGACCCAGTACTTC. Encoded protein: CASSVGSTSGPQETQYF.

This clone was seen a few times. The chain employs TRBV29-1 and TRBJ2-2; D is uncertain. CDR1 is SQVTM, CDR2 ANQGSEA, per germline. This CDR3 spans 10 amino acids. The CDR3, as DNA: TGCCCTTGGGGCACCGGGGAGCTGTTTTTT. Its translation is CPWGTGELFF.

The rearrangement links TRBV9 to TRBJ2-5; the match to TRBD2 covers 8 bases. CDR1 and CDR2 from the germline V gene are SGDLS and YYNGEE. V shed 0 bases, J shed 5 bases, and the junction held 9 bases outside the gene matches. CDR3 length: 16 amino acids. For the CDR3, the DNA is TGTGCCAGCAGCGTAGGTTTGCGGGGGGCATCGGAGACCCAGTACTTC. Translation gives CASSVGLRGASETQYF.

This chain connects TRBV7-2 to TRBJ1-5; unclear D gene. Germline loops: CDR1 SGHTA, CDR2 FQGNSA. The CDR3 totals 13 residues. Trimming cost V 4 bases and J 5 bases, with 9 bases left between them. CDR3 in amino acids: CASSWKNDQPQHF. CDR3 in DNA: TGTGCCAGCAGCTGGAAAAACGATCAGCCCCAGCATTTT.

This clone was picked up a small number of times. The chain employs TRBV4-2 and TRBJ1-4; D gene unclear. This CDR3 has 15 residues. CDR1 and CDR2 (germline): LGHNA, YNFKEQ. The germline V and J ends were trimmed by 1 base and 5 bases, with 11 bases remaining between them. The CDR3 loop is CASSQVPLSNEKLFF. DNA for the CDR3: TGTGCCAGCAGCCAAGTCCCCCTGAGCAATGAAAAACTGTTTTTT.